This T cell receptor (beta chain) appears in the sequencing data of a study of naive and memory T cell subsets. General study results and limits: TCR transcript changes with activation or differentiation may affect this RNA method.

An oligonucleotide containing a UMI was ligated to the 3' end of TCR cDNA. Whole-blood samples were more than 2 ml of peripheral blood from healthy adult volunteers. Cells were not sorted; total RNA input targeted roughly 1 to 1,100 ng. Amplification of ligated cDNA took four PCR rounds with SP2 and nested alpha and beta constant primers. Blood and skin TCR RNA was reverse transcribed with alpha and beta constant primers. TCRdb re-called the 5' RACE reads with MiXCR, one entry per CDR3 protein. The table includes 50,000 to 60,000 distinct CDR3 sequences, 6.5% to 8.5% detected once. This CDR3 comprises 11 residues. Deletions cut 0 bases from V and 11 bases from J, with 7 bases between. Germline CDR1 is SQVTM and CDR2 is ANQGSEA. This clonotype was seen many times. Its target is not known.

The TCR comes from a female donor in good health. The chain carries TRBV29-1 and TRBJ1-4, with no clear D. As DNA, the CDR3 is TGCAGCGTTGAAGAGGGTCCCAAACTGTTTTTT. Translating it yields CSVEEGPKLFF.